This TCR beta chain derives from a study of T cell clonality in common variable immunodeficiency. Broader study findings: Compared with controls, CVID subjects had fewer shared TCRbeta clones.

Profiled with immunoSEQ multiplex PCR; TCRdb holds only in-frame clones, not every one. The sample lists about 43,000 clones, none appearing once, the ten largest making up less than 2.5%. V trimming: 0 bases; J trimming: 5 bases; junction bases outside the gene matches: 3. Germline V gene data show CDR1 as DFQATT and CDR2 as SNEGSKA (reference sequence). The CDR3 sequence is 15 residues long. This clone was found many times. Its target is unknown. The read terminates 3 residues ahead of where the CDR3 ends, so the germline J gene completes it. Material for sequencing was peripheral blood mononuclear cells. This chain uses TRBV20-1 with TRBJ2-2, with 10 bases that match TRBD2. This TCR derives from a person between 18 and 69 years old in good health. Partial CDR3 DNA: TGCAGTGCTAGAGATGCACTAGCGGGAACCGGGGAG. This sequence encodes CSARDALAGTGE. The full CDR3 reads CSARDALAGTGELFF.